Below are 21 T cell receptor beta chains sequenced from a single sample in a study of blood T cell repertoires in COVID-19. TCRdb keeps only in-frame clones here, not all; method: immunoSEQ multiplex PCR. This table holds more than 200,000 clones, 88% found once. The sequenced sample consisted of peripheral blood. All receptors derive from a man in his sixties or seventies with acute or convalescent COVID-19.

The chain uses TRBV7-2 and TRBJ2-7; TRBD1 aligns across 8 bases. Germline CDR1 SGHTA, CDR2 FQGNSA. The CDR3 covers 15 residues. The V gene end was trimmed by 6 bases and the J gene end by 0 bases; junction bases not matched to a gene: 7. CDR3 loop: CASSRGQGGSYEQYF. Written as DNA, the CDR3 is TGTGCCAGCAGTCGCGGACAGGGCGGCTCCTACGAGCAGTACTTC. The whole variable domain, filled in from reference TRBV7-2 and TRBJ2-7, reads GAGVSQSPSNKVTEKGKDVELRCDPISGHTALYWYRQSLGQGLEFLIYFQGNSAPDKSGLPSDRFSAERTGGSVSTLTIQRTQQEDSAVYLCASSRGQGGSYEQYFGPGTRLTVT.

The gene calls are TRBV6-5 and TRBJ1-5; D might be TRBD1 (6 bases). Per germline, CDR1 MNHEY and CDR2 SVGAGI. The CDR3 is 15 amino acids. Trimming cost V 6 bases and J 2 bases, with 14 bases left between them. CDR3 loop: CASRAGTLGNQPQHF. In DNA, the CDR3 is TGTGCCAGCAGGGCCGGGACACTGGGCAATCAGCCCCAGCATTTT.

This clone occurred a few times. V is TRBV27 and J is TRBJ1-2; D is perhaps TRBD1 (5 bases). Between the trimmed V and J ends, which lost 2 bases and 2 bases, there was a span of 9 bases. The length of the CDR3 is 14 residues. Germline CDR1 MNHEY, CDR2 SMNVEV (reference sequence). The CDR3 region is CASSLTGPNYGYTF. CDR3 bases: TGTGCCAGCAGTTTAACAGGTCCCAACTATGGCTACACCTTC.

This sequence joins TRBV6-5 and TRBJ1-2, with D unclear. This CDR3 is 15 amino acids long. V was pared by 0 bases and J by 5 bases, with 13 bases between. Germline V gene sequence: CDR1 MNHEY, CDR2 SVGAGI. CDR3 sequence: CASSYSRTATYGYTF. In DNA, the CDR3 is TGTGCCAGCAGTTACTCTAGAACAGCTACTTATGGCTACACCTTC.

The chain has TRBV19 and TRBJ1-1; a possible D gene is TRBD1 (6 bases). CDR1 and CDR2 (germline): LNHDA, SQIVND (reference sequence). Trimming cost V 3 bases and J 7 bases, with 24 bases left between them. This CDR3 has 17 amino acids. The CDR3 protein is CASSIPRVQRGRIEAFF. CDR3 in DNA: TGTGCCAGTAGTATCCCTCGAGTGCAGCGGGGGCGGATTGAAGCTTTCTTT.

The V call is TRBV9, the J call TRBJ2-1; no firm D call. The V end was cut by 0 bases, the J end by 3 bases, with 13 bases between. The CDR3 loop spans 16 amino acids. Per the germline V gene, CDR1 is SGDLS and CDR2 is YYNGEE. In nucleotides, the CDR3 is TGTGCCAGCAGCGTAGGAGTAGAGCTCCACTACAATGAGCAGTTCTTC. It yields the protein CASSVGVELHYNEQFF.

The rearrangement joins TRBV7-9 to TRBJ1-1; tentative D call: TRBD1 (5 bases). V was pared by 5 bases and J by 2 bases, with 12 bases between. The CDR3 is 14 residues long. Germline CDR1 SEHNR, CDR2 FQNEAQ (reference sequence). The CDR3 is CASSPLTVNTEAFF. CDR3 nucleotides: TGTGCCAGCAGCCCCCTGACAGTTAACACTGAAGCTTTCTTT.

This clone was detected many times. The chain couples TRBV20-1 to TRBJ1-2; D gene ambiguous. Germline V CDR1 and CDR2: DFQATT, SNEGSKA (reference sequence). The V and J ends lost 5 bases and 4 bases respectively, with 5 bases between them. This CDR3 comprises 10 residues. CDR3 coding DNA: TGCAGTGCTCGCGTCTATGGCTACACCTTC. The encoded protein is CSARVYGYTF.

This chain joins TRBV5-8 and TRBJ2-7; 9 positions agree with TRBD2. Germline trimming cut 4 bases from V and 3 bases from J; bases unmatched to any gene: 8. The CDR3 has 15 amino acids. Germline V gene sequence: CDR1 SGHTS, CDR2 YDEGEE. The CDR3 sequence is CASSPRLAVIYEQYF. The CDR3 region has the DNA TGTGCCAGCAGCCCGCGACTAGCGGTAATCTACGAGCAGTACTTC. The whole variable domain, remainder taken from reference TRBV5-8 and TRBJ2-7, is EAGVTQSPTHLIKTRGQQATLRCSPISGHTSVYWYQQALGLGLQFLLWYDEGEERNRGNFPPRFSGRQFPNYSSELNVNALELEDSALYLCASSPRLAVIYEQYFGPGTRLTVT.

The genes are TRBV7-9 and TRBJ1-1, with D unresolved. Looked up from germline, CDR1 is SEHNR and CDR2 is FQNEAQ (reference sequence). The ends were cut back, 3 bases at V and 1 base at J, with 15 bases in the middle. CDR3 size: 16 residues. The CDR3 DNA follows: TGTGCCAGCAGCTTTTCAGGTACGCGGGGGAACACTGAAGCTTTCTTT. Protein sequence: CASSFSGTRGNTEAFF.

CDR3 in DNA: TGTGCCAGCAGCTTGGCGCGGCAGGGAAACACCATATATTTT. Translated, it gives CASSLARQGNTIYF. V usage is TRBV5-8 and J usage is TRBJ1-3; D gene unclear. Between the trimmed V and J ends, which lost 0 bases and 4 bases, there was a span of 8 bases. CDR3 length: 14 residues. CDR1 is SGHTS and CDR2 is YDEGEE in the germline V gene.

The chain employs TRBV6-2 or TRBV6-3 and TRBJ2-7, with 9 nucleotides matching TRBD1. This CDR3 has 15 residues. The ends lost 5 bases at V and 2 bases at J; junction bases unmatched: 7. Germline V gene sequence: CDR1 MNHEY, CDR2 SVGEGT. The CDR3 nucleotides read TGTGCCAGCAGTAAAGCCGGGACAGGGACCTACGAGCAGTACTTC. This encodes CASSKAGTGTYEQYF.

The CDR3 region is CASSQDPGSGGNQPQHF. The CDR3 region has the DNA TGTGCCAGCAGCCAAGACCCAGGGTCAGGGGGTAATCAGCCCCAGCATTTT. V usage is TRBV3-1 (or the pseudogene TRBV3-2) and J usage is TRBJ1-5; 7 positions agree with TRBD1. Germline values: CDR1 LGHDT, CDR2 YNNKEL (reference sequence). V shed 0 bases and J 4 bases; nucleotides not matched to a gene: 9. The CDR3 is 17 residues long.

Note on this clone: The identical CDR3 is also encoded by other nucleotide sequences in the sample. The chain links TRBV24-1 to TRBJ1-5; a weak D match, TRBD1 (5 bases). The germline V and J ends were trimmed by 4 bases and 4 bases, with 16 bases remaining between them. The germline gives CDR1 KGHDR, CDR2 SFDVKD. The CDR3 is made up of 16 amino acids. DNA of the CDR3: TGTGCCACCAGTGACCCACGGACGGGGGGGAATCAGCCCCAGCATTTT. It specifies CATSDPRTGGNQPQHF.

The chain is built from TRBV5-4 and TRBJ2-3, with TRBD2 identical over 13 bases. V shed 2 bases, J shed 3 bases, and the junction held 9 bases outside the gene matches. This CDR3 region has 18 residues. Germline V gives CDR1 SGHNT, CDR2 YYREEE (reference sequence). CDR3 DNA sequence: TGTGCCAGCAGCTTTGGGTTACTAGCGGGAGGGAGGACAGATACGCAGTATTTT. It specifies CASSFGLLAGGRTDTQYF. The whole variable domain, filled in from reference TRBV5-4 and TRBJ2-3, reads ETGVTQSPTHLIKTRGQQVTLRCSSQSGHNTVSWYQQALGQGPQFIFQYYREEENGRGNFPPRFSGLQFPNYSSELNVNALELDDSALYLCASSFGLLAGGRTDTQYFGPGTRLTVL.

The chain has TRBV11-2 and TRBJ2-3, with D possibly being TRBD2 (5 bases). The V end was cut by 2 bases, the J end by 4 bases, with 13 bases between. Germline values: CDR1 SGHAT, CDR2 FQNNGV. The CDR3 is made up of 15 amino acids. The CDR3 DNA follows: TGTGCCAGCAGCTTAAACCGGGGTTACCCAGATACGCAGTATTTT. Encoded protein: CASSLNRGYPDTQYF.

This rearrangement joins TRBV3-1 (or the pseudogene TRBV3-2) to TRBJ2-7, with D possibly matching TRBD1 (6 bases). Trimming cost V 4 bases and J 2 bases, with 18 bases left between them. Germline CDR1 LGHDT, CDR2 YNNKEL (reference sequence). CDR3 size: 16 residues. The CDR3 region is CASSPNRAEATYEQYF. The CDR3 DNA follows: TGTGCCAGCAGCCCCAACAGGGCAGAGGCAACCTACGAGCAGTACTTC.

The chain links TRBV6-5 to TRBJ1-2; D is possibly TRBD1 (6 bases). V was shortened by 7 bases and J by 0 bases, with 15 bases between the two germline ends. Germline CDR1 is MNHEY and CDR2 is SVGAGI. This CDR3 is built from 15 residues. CDR3 region: CASMPGGRPNYGYTF. The CDR3 DNA reads TGTGCCAGCATGCCGGGGGGCCGACCTAACTATGGCTACACCTTC.

The rearrangement links TRBV29-1 to TRBJ1-1, with D maybe TRBD1 (5 bases). CDR1 and CDR2 (germline): SQVTM, ANQGSEA. V lost 6 bases to trimming and J lost 4 bases, with 18 bases between them. The CDR3 has 14 residues. DNA of the CDR3: TGCAGCGTAGCGTTGATTGGGGGGTCCACTGAAGCTTTCTTT. This sequence encodes CSVALIGGSTEAFF.

This clone was seen more than once but under ten times. The CDR3 nucleotides read TGTGCCAGCAGTGAAAGGGGAGCGGGGGTCGTAGGCTACACCTTC. Protein: CASSERGAGVVGYTF. The rearrangement uses TRBV2 and TRBJ1-2; a weak D match, TRBD1 (5 bases). The CDR3 is 15 amino acids. V was cut by 2 bases and J by 8 bases, with 18 bases left in between. From germline, CDR1 is SNHLY and CDR2 FYNNEI.

The chain carries TRBV28 and TRBJ1-1; TRBD1 agrees at 7 bases. The germline gives CDR1 MDHEN, CDR2 SYDVKM. V was pared by 10 bases and J by 2 bases, with 13 bases of the junction left unmatched. The length of the CDR3 is 15 residues. CDR3 DNA: TGTGCCACCACCCGACAGGGTACAGGAAACACTGAAGCTTTCTTT. Translation: CATTRQGTGNTEAFF.